The sequence of this T cell receptor (beta chain) was determined in a study of T cells in Graves' hyperthyroidism and ophthalmopathy (dated by TCRdb to between 2018 and 2021). For the wider study: Peripheral blood samples were taken at the time of initial diagnosis, prior to any treatment. TCR V-J signatures able to tell the groups apart were searched for in a discovery cohort of 100 patients, of whom approximately 40 had Graves' ophthalmopathy and about 55 had stable Graves' hyperthyroidism. Prospective prediction of ophthalmopathy was tested in an independent validation cohort consisting of fewer than 20 hyperthyroidism patients and some 15 patients who later progressed to ophthalmopathy. For training and testing, the 95 to 100 patients in the discovery cohort were randomly divided in a 7:3 ratio. Thyroid tissue and blood T-cell repertoires from several Graves' hyperthyroidism patients were also compared in the study. Following sampling, methimazole starting at 30 mg daily was given to hyperthyroidism patients, and high-dose intravenous methylprednisolone was given to ophthalmopathy patients. The paper reports TCR Vbeta CDR3 sequencing of over 120 peripheral blood samples: around 41 ophthalmopathy, about 75 hyperthyroidism and some 17 progressor patients.

The TCR beta CDR3 regions were amplified from the RNA transcripts. The TCR CDR3 was subjected to a first round of RT-PCR using the HTBI primer set and the Qiagen OneStep RT-PCR kit. Libraries were constructed in a second round of multiplex PCR, after which size selection and purification were performed. Libraries were sequenced paired-end with 100 bp reads on an Illumina HiSeq2000. The paper's data handling went like this. SOAPnuke was used to process the raw data, throwing out any read that contained adapters or uncalled bases, had a mean Phred below 15, or lacked an exact constant-primer or identifier match. High-quality paired reads were merged with COPE v1.2.5, and unique nucleotide sequences were defined as clonotypes. MiTCR v1.1 was used to align clonotypes to the IMGT TRBV, TRBD and TRBJ reference segments. The analysis was restricted to V-J combinations with a frequency above 0.0001, which together covered 99.2% of the repertoires. The TCS score was defined as the ratio of F50 (clonal expansion) to E x V (chaos), calculated using BLOSUM62-based TCRdist between CDR3 peptides within each V-J. Welch's t-statistics and random forest reduced 500 to 550 V-J features to 13, which were used in a naive Bayes classifier (R e1071). The Morisita-Horn index was used to measure how similar the thyroid and blood repertoires were. TCRdb handled the public reads itself, with Q25 trimming in fastp and clone calling in MiXCR, and kept productive beta chains. Identical CDR3 proteins give one entry, which carries the most common genes and DNA. TCRdb, not the authors, supplied the V and J calls. The sample profile shows around 760,000 distinct CDR3 sequences; approximately 36% of them were found once. Around 30% of the sample is in the top ten clones.

Here V drops 9 bases and J drops 7 bases, and the junction holds 9 bases not matched to any gene. Taken from cysteine to phenylalanine, the CDR3 has 14 residues. CDR3 DNA is the only sequence kept; it has 42 bases, read in frame from the first base. CDR1 and CDR2 are read off the germline V gene as ENHRY and SYGVKD. On the study overall, not on this receptor specifically: A model built on a 13 V-J signature distinguished ophthalmopathy from stable hyperthyroidism, reaching over 85% sensitivity and 81% to 83% specificity in cross-validation and 80%/75% in testing. Blood samples also contained most of the expanded thyroid clonotypes (frequency above 0.001), which suggests that blood repertoires may reflect thyroid immune responses. In validation, the model predicted progression to ophthalmopathy a median of roughly 6.1 months before onset, with over 55% sensitivity and 72.22% specificity. Sample size was not statistically predetermined, and investigators were not blinded to group allocation.

Concerning this clonotype itself: Its cognate antigen has yet to be identified. No base quality information exists; no much larger clone differs at one position.

Stable Graves' hyperthyroidism was defined as the absence of progression to ophthalmopathy over 18 months of follow-up. Hyperthyroidism patients were newly diagnosed, with disease duration under 2 months, and aged 18 to 65 years. Exclusion was applied to patients with uncontrolled infections, other autoimmune diseases, pregnancy or lactation. Diagnoses were established on the basis of clinical symptoms, serum thyroxine and TRAb, thyroid ultrasound, and orbital computed tomography. Ficoll-Paque density gradient centrifugation was used to isolate PBMCs from 8 to 10 ml of fresh peripheral blood. Total RNA was extracted with Trizol reagent, and quality was checked on an Agilent 2100 Bioanalyzer.

The chain was built from TRBV10-3 and TRBJ1-6, and TRBD1 aligns with 7 junction nucleotides. The TCR was taken from a woman between 35 and 50 years old with Graves' hyperthyroidism. Material for sequencing was blood. The nucleotide sequence reads as follows: TGTGCCATACGACAGGGACGTTCCAATTCACCCCTCCACTTT. It translates as CAIRQGRSNSPLHF.